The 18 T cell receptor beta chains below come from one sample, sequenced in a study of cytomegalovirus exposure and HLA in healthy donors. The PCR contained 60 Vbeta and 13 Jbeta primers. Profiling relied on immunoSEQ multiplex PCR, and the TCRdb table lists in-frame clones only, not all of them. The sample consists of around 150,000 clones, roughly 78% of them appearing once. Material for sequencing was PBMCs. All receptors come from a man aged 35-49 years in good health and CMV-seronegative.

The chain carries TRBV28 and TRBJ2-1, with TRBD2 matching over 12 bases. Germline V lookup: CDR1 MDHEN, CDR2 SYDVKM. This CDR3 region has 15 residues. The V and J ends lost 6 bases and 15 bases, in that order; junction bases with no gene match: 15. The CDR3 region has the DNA TGTGCCAGCAGGGCCCGAAGGACTAGCGGGGACAAGGGGTTCTTC. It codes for CASRARRTSGDKGFF.

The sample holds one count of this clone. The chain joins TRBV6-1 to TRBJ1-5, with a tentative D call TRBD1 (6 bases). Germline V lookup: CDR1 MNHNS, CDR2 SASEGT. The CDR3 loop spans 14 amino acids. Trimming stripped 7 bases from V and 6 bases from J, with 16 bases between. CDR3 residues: CASTPGDRSQPQHF. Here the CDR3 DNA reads TGTGCCAGCACCCCAGGGGATCGTAGTCAGCCCCAGCATTTT.

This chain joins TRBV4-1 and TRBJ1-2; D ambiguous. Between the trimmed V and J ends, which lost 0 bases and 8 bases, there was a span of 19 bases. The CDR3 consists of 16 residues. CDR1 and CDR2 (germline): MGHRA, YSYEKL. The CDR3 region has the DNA TGCGCCAGCAGCCAAGATAGTGGGAGCCTACCGGGGGGCTACACCTTC. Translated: CASSQDSGSLPGGYTF.

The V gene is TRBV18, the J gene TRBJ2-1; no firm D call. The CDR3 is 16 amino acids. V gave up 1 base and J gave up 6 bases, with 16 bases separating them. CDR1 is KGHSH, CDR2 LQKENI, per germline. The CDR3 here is CASSPQNARGSNEQFF. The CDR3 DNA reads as TGTGCCAGCTCACCACAAAACGCTAGAGGTAGCAATGAGCAGTTCTTC. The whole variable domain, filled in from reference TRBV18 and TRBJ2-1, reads NAGVMQNPRHLVRRRGQEARLRCSPMKGHSHVYWYRQLPEEGLKFMVYLQKENIIDESGMPKERFSAEFPKEGPSILRIQQVVRGDSAAYFCASSPQNARGSNEQFFGPGTRLTVL.

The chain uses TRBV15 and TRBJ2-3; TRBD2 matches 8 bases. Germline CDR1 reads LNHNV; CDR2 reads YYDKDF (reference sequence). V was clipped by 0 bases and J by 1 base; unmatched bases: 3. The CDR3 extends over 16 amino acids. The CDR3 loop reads CATSRDEAGGTDTQYF. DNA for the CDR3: TGTGCCACCAGCAGAGATGAAGCGGGAGGCACAGATACGCAGTATTTT.

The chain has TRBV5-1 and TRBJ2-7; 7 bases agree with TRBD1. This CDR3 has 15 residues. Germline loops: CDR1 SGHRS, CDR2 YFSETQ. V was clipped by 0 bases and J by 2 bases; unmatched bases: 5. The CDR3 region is CASSLEGQRTYEQYF. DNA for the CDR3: TGCGCCAGCAGCTTGGAGGGACAGCGGACCTACGAGCAGTACTTC.

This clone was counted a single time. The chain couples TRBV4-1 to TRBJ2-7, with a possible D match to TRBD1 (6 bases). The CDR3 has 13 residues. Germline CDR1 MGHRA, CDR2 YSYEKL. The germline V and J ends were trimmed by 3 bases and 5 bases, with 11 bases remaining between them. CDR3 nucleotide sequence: TGCGCCAGCAGCCAGTGGGGGCGCGACGAGCAGTACTTC. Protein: CASSQWGRDEQYF.

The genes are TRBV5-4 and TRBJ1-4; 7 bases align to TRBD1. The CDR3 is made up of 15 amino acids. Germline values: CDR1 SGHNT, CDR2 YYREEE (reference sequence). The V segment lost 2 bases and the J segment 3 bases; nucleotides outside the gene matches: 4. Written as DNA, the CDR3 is TGTGCCAGCAGCTTTAAACAGGGGTCTAATGAAAAACTGTTTTTT. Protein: CASSFKQGSNEKLFF.

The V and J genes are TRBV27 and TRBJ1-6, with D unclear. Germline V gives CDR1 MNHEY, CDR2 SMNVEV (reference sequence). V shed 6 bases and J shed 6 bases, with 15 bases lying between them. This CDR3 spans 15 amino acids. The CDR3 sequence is CASRMTGLGNSPLHF. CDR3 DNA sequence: TGTGCCAGCAGAATGACCGGGTTGGGTAATTCACCCCTCCACTTT.

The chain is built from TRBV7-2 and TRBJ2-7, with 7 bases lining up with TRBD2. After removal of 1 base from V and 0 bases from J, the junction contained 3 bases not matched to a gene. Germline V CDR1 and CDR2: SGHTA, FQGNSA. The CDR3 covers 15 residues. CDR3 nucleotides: TGTGCCAGCAGCTTAGTGGGCGGGAGCTCCTACGAGCAGTACTTC. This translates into CASSLVGGSSYEQYF.

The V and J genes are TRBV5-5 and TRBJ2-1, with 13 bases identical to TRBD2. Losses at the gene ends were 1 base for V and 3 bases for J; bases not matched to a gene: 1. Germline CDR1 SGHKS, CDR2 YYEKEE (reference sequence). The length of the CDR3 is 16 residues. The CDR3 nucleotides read TGTGCCAGCAGCTTGCGACTAGCGGGAGGCTACAATGAGCAGTTCTTC. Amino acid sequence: CASSLRLAGGYNEQFF.

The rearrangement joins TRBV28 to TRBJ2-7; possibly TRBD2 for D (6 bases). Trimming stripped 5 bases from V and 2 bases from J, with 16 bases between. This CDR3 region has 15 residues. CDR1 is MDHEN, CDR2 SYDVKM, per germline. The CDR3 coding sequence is TGTGCCAGCAGTCGACTAGTTTTGGGAACCTACGAGCAGTACTTC. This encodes CASSRLVLGTYEQYF.

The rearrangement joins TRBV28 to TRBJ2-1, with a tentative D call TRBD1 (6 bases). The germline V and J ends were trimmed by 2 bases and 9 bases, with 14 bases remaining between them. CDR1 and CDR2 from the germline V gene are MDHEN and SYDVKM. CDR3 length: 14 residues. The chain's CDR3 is CASSLVAGAGEQFF. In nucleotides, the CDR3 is TGTGCCAGCAGTTTAGTGGCAGGGGCTGGTGAGCAGTTCTTC. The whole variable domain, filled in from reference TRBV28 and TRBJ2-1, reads DVKVTQSSRYLVKRTGEKVFLECVQDMDHENMFWYRQDPGLGLRLIYFSYDVKMKEKGDIPEGYSVSREKKERFSLILESASTNQTSMYLCASSLVAGAGEQFFGPGTRLTVL.

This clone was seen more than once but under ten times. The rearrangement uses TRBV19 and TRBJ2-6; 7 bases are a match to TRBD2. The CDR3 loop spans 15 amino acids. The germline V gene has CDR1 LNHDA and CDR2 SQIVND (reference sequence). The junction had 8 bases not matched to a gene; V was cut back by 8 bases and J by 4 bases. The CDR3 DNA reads TGTGCCAGTCACATCGGGGGGACCGGGGCCAACGTCCTGACTTTC. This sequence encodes CASHIGGTGANVLTF.

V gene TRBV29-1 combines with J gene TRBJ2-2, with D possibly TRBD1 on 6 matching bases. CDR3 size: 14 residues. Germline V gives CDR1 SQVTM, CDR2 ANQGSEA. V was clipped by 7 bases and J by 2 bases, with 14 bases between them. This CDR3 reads CSGRQVPNTGELFF. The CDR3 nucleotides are TGCAGCGGTCGACAGGTACCTAACACCGGGGAGCTGTTTTTT.

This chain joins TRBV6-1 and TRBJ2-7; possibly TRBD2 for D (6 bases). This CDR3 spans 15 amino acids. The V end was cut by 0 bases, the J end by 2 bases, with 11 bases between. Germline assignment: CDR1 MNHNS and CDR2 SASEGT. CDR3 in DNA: TGTGCCAGCAGTGAAGCGGGGGGAGGACCCTACGAGCAGTACTTC. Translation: CASSEAGGGPYEQYF.

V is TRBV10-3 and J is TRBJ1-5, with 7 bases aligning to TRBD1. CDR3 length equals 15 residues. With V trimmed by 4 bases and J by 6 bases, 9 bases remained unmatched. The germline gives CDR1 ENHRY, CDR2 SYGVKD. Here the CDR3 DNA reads TGTGCCATCAGTGGCGACAGGGAACAAGCTCAGCCCCAGCATTTT. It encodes CAISGDREQAQPQHF.

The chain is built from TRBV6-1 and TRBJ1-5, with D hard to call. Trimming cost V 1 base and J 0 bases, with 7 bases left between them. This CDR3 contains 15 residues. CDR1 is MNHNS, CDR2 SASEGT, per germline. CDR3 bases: TGTGCCAGCAGTGAAGTCCGCAGTAGCAATCAGCCCCAGCATTTT. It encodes CASSEVRSSNQPQHF.